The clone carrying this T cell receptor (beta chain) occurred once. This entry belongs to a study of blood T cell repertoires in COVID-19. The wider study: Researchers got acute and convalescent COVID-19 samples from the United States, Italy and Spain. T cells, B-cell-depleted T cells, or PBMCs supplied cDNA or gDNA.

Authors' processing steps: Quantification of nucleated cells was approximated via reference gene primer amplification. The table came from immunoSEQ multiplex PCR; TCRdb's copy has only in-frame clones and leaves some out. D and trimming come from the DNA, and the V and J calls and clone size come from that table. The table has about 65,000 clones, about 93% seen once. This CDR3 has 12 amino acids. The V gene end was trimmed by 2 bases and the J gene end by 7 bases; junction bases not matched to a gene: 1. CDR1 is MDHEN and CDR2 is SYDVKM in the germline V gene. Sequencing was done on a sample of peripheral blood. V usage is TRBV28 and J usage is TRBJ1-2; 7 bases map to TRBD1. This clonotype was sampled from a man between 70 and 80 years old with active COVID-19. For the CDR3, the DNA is TGTGCCAGCAGTTTAACAGGGGTTGGCTACACCTTC. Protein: CASSLTGVGYTF.